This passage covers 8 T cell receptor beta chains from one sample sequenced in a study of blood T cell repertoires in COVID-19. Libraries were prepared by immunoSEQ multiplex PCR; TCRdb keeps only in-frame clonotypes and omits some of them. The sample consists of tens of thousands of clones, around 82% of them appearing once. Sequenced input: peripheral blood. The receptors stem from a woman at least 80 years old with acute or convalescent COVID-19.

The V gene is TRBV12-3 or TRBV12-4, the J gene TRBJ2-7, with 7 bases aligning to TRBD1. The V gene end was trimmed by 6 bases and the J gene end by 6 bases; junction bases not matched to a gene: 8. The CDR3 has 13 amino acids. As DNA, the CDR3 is TGTGCCAGCAGCCAAACAGGGGTCCCCGAGCAGTACTTC. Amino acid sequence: CASSQTGVPEQYF.

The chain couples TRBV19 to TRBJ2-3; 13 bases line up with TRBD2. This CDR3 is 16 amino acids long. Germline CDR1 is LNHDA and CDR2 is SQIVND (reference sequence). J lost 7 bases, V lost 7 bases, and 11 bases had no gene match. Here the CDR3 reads CASMAGTSGTRYTQYF. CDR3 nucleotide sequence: TGTGCCAGTATGGCGGGGACTAGCGGGACCCGTTATACGCAGTATTTT. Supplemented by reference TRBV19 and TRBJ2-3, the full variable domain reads DGGITQSPKYLFRKEGQNVTLSCEQNLNHDAMYWYRQDPGQGLRLIYYSQIVNDFQKGDIAEGYSVSREKKESFPLTVTSAQKNPTAFYLCASMAGTSGTRYTQYFGPGTRLTVL.

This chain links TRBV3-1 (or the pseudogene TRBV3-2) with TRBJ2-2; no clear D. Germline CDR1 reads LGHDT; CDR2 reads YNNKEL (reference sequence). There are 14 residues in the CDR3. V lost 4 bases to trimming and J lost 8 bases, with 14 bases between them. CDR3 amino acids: CASSPDPLGGELFF. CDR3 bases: TGTGCCAGCAGCCCCGACCCCCTCGGGGGGGAGCTGTTTTTT.

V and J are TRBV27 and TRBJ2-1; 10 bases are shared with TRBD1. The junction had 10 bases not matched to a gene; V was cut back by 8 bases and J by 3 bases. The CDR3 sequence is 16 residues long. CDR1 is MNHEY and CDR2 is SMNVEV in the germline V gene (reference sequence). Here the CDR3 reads CASSSVTGGNYNEQFF. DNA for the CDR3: TGTGCCAGCTCATCCGTGACAGGGGGCAACTACAATGAGCAGTTCTTC.

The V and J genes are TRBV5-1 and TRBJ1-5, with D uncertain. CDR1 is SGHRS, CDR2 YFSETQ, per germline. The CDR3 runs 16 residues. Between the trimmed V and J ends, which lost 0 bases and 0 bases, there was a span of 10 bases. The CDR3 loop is CASSLGSGGSNQPQHF. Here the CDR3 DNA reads TGCGCCAGCAGCTTGGGGTCAGGTGGTAGCAATCAGCCCCAGCATTTT.

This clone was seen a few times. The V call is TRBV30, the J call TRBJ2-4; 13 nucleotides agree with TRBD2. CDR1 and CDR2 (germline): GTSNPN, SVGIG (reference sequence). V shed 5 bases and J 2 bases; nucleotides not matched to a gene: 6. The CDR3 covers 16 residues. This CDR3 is CAWSPGLAGSKNIQYF. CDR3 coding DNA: TGTGCCTGGTCCCCGGGACTAGCGGGATCCAAAAACATTCAGTACTTC.

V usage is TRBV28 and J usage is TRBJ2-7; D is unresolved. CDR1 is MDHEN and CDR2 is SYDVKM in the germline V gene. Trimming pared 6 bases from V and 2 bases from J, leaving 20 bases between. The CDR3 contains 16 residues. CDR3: CASRPLSWAPTYEQYF. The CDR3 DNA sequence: TGTGCCAGCAGACCTCTCTCCTGGGCACCTACCTACGAGCAGTACTTC.

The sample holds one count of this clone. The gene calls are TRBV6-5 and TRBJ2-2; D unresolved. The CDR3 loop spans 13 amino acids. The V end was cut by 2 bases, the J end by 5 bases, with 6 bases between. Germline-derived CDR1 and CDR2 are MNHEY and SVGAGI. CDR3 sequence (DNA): TGTGCCAGCAGTTACCGTAAAACCGGGGAGCTGTTTTTT. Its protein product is CASSYRKTGELFF.